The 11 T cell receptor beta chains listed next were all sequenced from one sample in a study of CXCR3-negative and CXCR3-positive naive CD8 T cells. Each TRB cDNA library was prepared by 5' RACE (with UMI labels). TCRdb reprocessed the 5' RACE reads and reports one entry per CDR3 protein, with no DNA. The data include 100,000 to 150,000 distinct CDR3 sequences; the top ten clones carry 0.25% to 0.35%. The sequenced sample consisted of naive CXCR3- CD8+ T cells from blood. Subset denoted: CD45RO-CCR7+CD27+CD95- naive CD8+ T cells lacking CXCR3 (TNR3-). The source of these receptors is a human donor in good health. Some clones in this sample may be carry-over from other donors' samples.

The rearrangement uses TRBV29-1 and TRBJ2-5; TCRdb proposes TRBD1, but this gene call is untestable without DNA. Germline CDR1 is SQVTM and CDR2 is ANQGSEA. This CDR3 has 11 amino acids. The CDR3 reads CSVPGSETQYF.

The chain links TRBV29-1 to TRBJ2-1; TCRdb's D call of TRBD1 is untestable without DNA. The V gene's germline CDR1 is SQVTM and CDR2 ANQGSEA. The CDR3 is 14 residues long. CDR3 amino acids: CSVVDRLSYNEQFF.

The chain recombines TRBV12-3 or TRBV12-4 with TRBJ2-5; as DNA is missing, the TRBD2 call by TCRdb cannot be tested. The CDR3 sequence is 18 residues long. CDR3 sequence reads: CASRGLAGPGSFGETQYF.

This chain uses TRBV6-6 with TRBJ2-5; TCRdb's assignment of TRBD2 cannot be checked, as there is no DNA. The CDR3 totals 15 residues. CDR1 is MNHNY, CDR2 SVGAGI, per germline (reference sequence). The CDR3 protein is CASSYSLAMTETQYF.

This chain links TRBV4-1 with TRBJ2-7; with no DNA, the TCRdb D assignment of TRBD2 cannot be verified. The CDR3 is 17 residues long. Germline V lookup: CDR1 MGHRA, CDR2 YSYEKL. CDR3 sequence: CASSQGGTSGPTYEQYF.

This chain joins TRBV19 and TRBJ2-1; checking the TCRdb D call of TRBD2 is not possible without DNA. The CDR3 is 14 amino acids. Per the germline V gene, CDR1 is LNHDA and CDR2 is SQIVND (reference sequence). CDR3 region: CASQIAGGLDEQFF.

The CDR3 protein is CASSESVNIQYF. The J gene is TRBJ2-4, the V gene TRBV25-1. Germline loops: CDR1 MGHDK, CDR2 SYGVNS. The CDR3 loop spans 12 amino acids. Combining the CDR3 with reference TRBV25-1 and TRBJ2-4 gives the whole variable domain EADIYQTPRYLVIGTGKKITLECSQTMGHDKMYWYQQDPGMELHLIHYSYGVNSTEKGDLSSESTVSRIRTEHFPLTLESARPSHTSQYLCASSESVNIQYFGAGTRLSVL.

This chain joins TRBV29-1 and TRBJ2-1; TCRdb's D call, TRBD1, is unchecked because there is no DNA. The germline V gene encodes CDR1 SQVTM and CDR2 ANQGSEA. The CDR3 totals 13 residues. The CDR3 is CSPLAGPVNEQFF.

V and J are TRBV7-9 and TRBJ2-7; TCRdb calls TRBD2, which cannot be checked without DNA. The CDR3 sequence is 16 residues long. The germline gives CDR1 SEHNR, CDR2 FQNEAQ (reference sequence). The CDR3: CASSTSRTSGTYEQYF.

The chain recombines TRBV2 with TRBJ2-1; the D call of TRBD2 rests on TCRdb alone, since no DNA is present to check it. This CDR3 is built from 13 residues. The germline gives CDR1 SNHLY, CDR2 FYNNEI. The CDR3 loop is CATLAGVGNEQFF.

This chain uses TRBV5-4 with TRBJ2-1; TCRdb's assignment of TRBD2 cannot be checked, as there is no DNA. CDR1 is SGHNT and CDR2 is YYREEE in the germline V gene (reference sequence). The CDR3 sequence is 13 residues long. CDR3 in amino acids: CASSPGTSLEQFF.